This T cell receptor (beta chain) was documented in a study of cytotoxic CD8 clonotypes in ibrutinib-treated CLL. Across the study: Investigators reported 25 or so partial and 2 complete responses; after median about 74 months, roughly 15 patients remained remitted and some twelve progressed.

Clones were sequenced by immunoSEQ multiplex PCR, and TCRdb holds only the in-frame ones, with some missing. The sample has over 120,000 clones; roughly three quarters are singletons. Study-level results: Clonality went up at the time of ibrutinib response, stayed stable in sustained remission, and later dropped back toward its baseline level at progression. Public clonotypes, rarely seen, contracted or held steady on treatment. Starting clonality was above that of age-matched healthy donors and tracked circulating CD8+ T-cell counts.

Looked up from germline, CDR1 is PRHDT and CDR2 is FYEKMQ (reference sequence). This CDR3 region has 14 residues. Trimming left V 3 bases short and J 3 bases short, with 12 bases between. A few counts support this clone. Its target is unknown. Different DNA sequences within this sample yield the same CDR3. This chain connects TRBV13 to TRBJ2-7; possible D gene TRBD2, 6 bases. Sequencing used PBMCs, obtained after 12 months of ibrutinib treatment. The sequence derives from a human donor with chronic lymphocytic leukemia. The CDR3 is CASSLRGSRYEQYF. CDR3 nucleotides: TGTGCCAGCAGCTTGCGGGGTAGCCGCTACGAGCAGTACTTC. Drawing the rest from reference TRBV13 and TRBJ2-7, the complete variable domain is AAGVIQSPRHLIKEKRETATLKCYPIPRHDTVYWYQQGPGQDPQFLISFYEKMQSDKGSIPDRFSAQQFSDYHSELNMSSLELGDSALYFCASSLRGSRYEQYFGPGTRLTVT.